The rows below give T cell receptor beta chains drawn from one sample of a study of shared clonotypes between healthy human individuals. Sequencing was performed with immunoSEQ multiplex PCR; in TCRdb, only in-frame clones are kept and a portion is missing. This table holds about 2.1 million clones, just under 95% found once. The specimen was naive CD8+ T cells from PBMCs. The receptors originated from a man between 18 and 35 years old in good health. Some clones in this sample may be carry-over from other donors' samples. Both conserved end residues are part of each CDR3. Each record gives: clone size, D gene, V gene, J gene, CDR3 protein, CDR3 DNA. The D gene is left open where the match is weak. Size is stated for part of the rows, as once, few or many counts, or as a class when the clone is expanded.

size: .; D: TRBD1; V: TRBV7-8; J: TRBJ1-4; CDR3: CASSFRTGGTNEKLFF; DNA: TGTGCCAGCAGCTTTCGGACAGGGGGTACTAATGAAAAACTGTTTTTT
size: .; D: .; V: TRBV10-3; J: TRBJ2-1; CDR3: CAISADWLSSYNEQFF; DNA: TGTGCCATCAGTGCCGACTGGCTTAGCTCCTACAATGAGCAGTTCTTC
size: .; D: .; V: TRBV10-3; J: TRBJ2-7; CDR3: CAISESRALYEQYF; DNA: TGTGCCATCAGTGAGTCGAGGGCACTCTACGAGCAGTACTTC
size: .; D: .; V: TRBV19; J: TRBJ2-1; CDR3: CASSAQRTGNEQFF; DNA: TGTGCCAGTAGTGCGCAACGGACGGGGAATGAGCAGTTCTTC
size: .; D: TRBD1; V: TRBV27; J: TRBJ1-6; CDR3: CASSLSIRDRINSPLHF; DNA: TGTGCCAGCAGTTTATCGATCCGGGACAGGATTAATTCACCCCTCCACTTT
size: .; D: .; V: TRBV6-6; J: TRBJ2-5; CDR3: CASSYSQGGAQETQYF; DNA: TGTGCCAGCAGTTACTCACAGGGTGGGGCCCAAGAGACCCAGTACTTC
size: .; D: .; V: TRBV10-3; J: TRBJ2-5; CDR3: CAISPAEGTVVAQETQYF; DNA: TGTGCCATCAGCCCCGCGGAGGGCACGGTGGTGGCCCAAGAGACCCAGTACTTC
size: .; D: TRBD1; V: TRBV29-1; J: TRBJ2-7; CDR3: CSVRGVGQGFGEQYF; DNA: TGCAGCGTCCGAGGGGTCGGACAGGGGTTCGGCGAGCAGTACTTC
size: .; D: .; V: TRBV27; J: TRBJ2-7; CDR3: CASTVVAGFDEQYF; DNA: TGTGCCAGCACTGTCGTCGCGGGGTTCGACGAGCAGTACTTC
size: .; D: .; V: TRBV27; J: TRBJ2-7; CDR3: CASSSVSYAHEQYF; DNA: TGTGCCAGCAGTTCCGTTTCATACGCCCACGAGCAGTACTTC
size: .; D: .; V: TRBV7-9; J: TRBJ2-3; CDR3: CASSTDTQYF; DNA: TGTGCGTCAAGCACAGATACGCAGTATTTT
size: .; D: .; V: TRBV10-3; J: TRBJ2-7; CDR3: CAINNSSAGVIYEQYF; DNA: TGTGCCATCAATAATTCGTCGGCAGGGGTTATCTACGAGCAGTACTTC
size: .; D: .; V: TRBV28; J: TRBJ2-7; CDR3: CASSLSVNAASPYEQYF; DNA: TGTGCCAGCAGTTTATCGGTCAACGCAGCGTCCCCCTACGAGCAGTACTTC
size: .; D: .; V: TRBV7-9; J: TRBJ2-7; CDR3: CASSGPPGAEQYF; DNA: TGTGCCAGCAGCGGCCCCCCAGGGGCAGAGCAGTACTTC
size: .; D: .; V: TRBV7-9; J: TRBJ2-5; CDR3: CASSLFVLGQETQYF; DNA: TGTGCCAGCAGCTTGTTCGTACTAGGCCAAGAGACCCAGTACTTC
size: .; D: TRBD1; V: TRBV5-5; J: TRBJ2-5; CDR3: CASSPRTGATYF; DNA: TGTGCCAGCAGCCCGAGGACAGGGGCCACTTACTTC
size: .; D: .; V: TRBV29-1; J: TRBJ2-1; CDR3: CTFLTADYNEQFF; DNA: TGCACCTTTCTGACGGCCGACTACAATGAGCAGTTCTTC
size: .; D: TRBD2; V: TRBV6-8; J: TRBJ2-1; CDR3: CASSPSGGNYNEQFF; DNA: TGTGCCAGCAGTCCTAGCGGGGGAAACTACAATGAGCAGTTCTTC
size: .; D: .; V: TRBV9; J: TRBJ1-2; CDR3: CASSVDSSREGYTF; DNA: TGTGCCAGCAGCGTAGATAGTTCCCGGGAGGGCTACACCTTC
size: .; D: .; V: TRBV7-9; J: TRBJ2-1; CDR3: CASSGASVNEQFF; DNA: TGTGCCAGCTCAGGAGCTAGCGTAAATGAGCAGTTCTTC
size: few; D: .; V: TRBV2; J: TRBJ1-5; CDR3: CARESPQHF; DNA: TGTGCCCGTGAGTCGCCCCAGCATTTT
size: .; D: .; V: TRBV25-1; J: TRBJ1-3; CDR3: CASTGGGNTIYF; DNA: TGTGCCAGCACGGGTGGCGGAAACACCATATATTTT
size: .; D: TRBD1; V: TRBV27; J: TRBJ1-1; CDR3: CASSDRENTEAFF; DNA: TGTGCCAGCAGTGACAGGGAAAACACTGAAGCTTTCTTT
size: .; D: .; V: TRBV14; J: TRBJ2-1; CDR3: CASSTLLNEQFF; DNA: TGTGCCAGCAGCACCCTCTTAAATGAGCAGTTCTTC
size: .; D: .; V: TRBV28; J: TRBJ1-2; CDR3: CASSLTTYYYGYTF; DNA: TGTGCCAGCAGTTTAACGACGTACTACTATGGCTACACCTTC
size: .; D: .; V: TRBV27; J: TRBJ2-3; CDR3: CASSLMGEAPTTDTQYF; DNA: TGTGCCAGCAGCCTGATGGGGGAGGCGCCAACCACAGATACGCAGTATTTT
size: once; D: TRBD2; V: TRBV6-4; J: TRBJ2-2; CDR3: CASSERSGRNTGELFF; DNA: TGTGCCAGCAGTGAGAGAAGCGGGAGAAACACCGGGGAGCTGTTTTTT
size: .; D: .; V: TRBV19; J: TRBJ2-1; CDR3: CASSGLRAYNEQFF; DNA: TGTGCCAGTAGCGGACTTAGGGCCTACAATGAGCAGTTCTTC
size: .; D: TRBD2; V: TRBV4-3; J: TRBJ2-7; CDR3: CASSPRLADSYEQYF; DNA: TGCGCCAGCAGCCCTAGACTAGCGGACTCCTACGAGCAGTACTTC
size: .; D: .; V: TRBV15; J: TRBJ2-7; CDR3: CATSLTSYEQYF; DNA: TGTGCCACCAGCTTAACTTCCTACGAGCAGTACTTC
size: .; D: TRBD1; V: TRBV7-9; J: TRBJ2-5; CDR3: CASSLDGTGLQETQYF; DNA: TGTGCCAGCAGCTTAGACGGGACAGGGCTCCAAGAGACCCAGTACTTC
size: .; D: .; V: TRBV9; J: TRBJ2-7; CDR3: CASSAEAGSSFSEQYF; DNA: TGTGCCAGCAGTGCCGAAGCCGGGTCCTCTTTTTCCGAGCAGTACTTC
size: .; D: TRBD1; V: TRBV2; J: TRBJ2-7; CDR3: CASSDTGGLTYEQYF; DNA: TGTGCCAGCAGTGACACAGGGGGCCTAACCTACGAGCAGTACTTC
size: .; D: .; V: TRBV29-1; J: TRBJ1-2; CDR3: CSVVIGYGYTF; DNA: TGCAGCGTTGTCATTGGCTATGGCTACACCTTC
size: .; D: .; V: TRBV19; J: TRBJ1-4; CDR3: CASDDLWKTNEKLFF; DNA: TGTGCCAGCGATGATCTCTGGAAGACTAATGAAAAACTGTTTTTT
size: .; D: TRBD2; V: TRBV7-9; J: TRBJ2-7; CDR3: CASSPGGLSHEQYF; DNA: TGTGCCAGCAGTCCGGGAGGCCTCTCCCACGAGCAGTACTTC
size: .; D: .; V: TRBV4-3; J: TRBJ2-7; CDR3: CASSLRIRAEQYF; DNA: TGCGCCAGCAGCCTCCGCATCCGGGCCGAGCAGTACTTC
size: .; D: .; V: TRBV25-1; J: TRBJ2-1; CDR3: CASSERGENEQFF; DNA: TGTGCCAGCAGTGAACGCGGAGAAAATGAGCAGTTCTTC
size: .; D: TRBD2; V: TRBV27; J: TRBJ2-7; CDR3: CASSLLAGDTYEQYF; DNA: TGTGCCAGCAGTTTATTGGCGGGAGATACCTACGAGCAGTACTTC
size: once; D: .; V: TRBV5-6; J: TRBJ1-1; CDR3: CATKHSMNTEAFF; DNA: TGTGCCACCAAGCACTCTATGAACACTGAAGCTTTCTTT
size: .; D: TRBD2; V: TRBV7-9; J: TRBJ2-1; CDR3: CASSFPSGTYNEQFF; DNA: TGTGCCAGCAGCTTCCCTAGCGGGACCTACAATGAGCAGTTCTTC
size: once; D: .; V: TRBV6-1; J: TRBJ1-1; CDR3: CAGTRATNTEAFF; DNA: TGTGCCGGGACCCGGGCGACGAACACTGAAGCTTTCTTT
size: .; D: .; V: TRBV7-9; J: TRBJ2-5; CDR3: CASSPRTLQETQYF; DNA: TGTGCCAGCAGCCCTCGGACTCTCCAAGAGACCCAGTACTTC
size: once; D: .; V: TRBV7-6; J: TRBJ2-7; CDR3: CASSPPISDSYEQYF; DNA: TGTGCCAGCAGCCCCCCTATTAGCGACTCCTACGAGCAGTACTTC
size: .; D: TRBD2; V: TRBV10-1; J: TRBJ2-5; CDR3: CASSDGAGGDETQYF; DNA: TGCGCCAGCAGTGATGGAGCGGGAGGAGATGAGACCCAGTACTTC
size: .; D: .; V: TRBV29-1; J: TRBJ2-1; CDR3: CSVPGLQTDYNEQFF; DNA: TGCAGCGTTCCGGGACTTCAAACGGACTACAATGAGCAGTTCTTC
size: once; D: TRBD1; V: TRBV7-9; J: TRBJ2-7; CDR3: CASSSGTGRGEQYF; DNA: TGTGCCAGCAGTTCCGGGACAGGGAGGGGCGAGCAGTACTTC
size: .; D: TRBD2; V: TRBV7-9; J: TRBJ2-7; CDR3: CASSRGEGWSYEQYF; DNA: TGTGCCAGCAGCCGGGGGGAGGGTTGGTCCTACGAGCAGTACTTC
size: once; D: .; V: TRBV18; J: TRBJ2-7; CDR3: CASSHARVRSSYEQYF; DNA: TGTGCCAGCTCACACGCCAGGGTGAGAAGCTCCTACGAGCAGTACTTC
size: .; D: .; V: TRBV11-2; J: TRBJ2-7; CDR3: CASSTRENRQYEQYF; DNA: TGTGCCAGCAGCACTAGGGAAAACCGACAGTACGAGCAGTACTTC
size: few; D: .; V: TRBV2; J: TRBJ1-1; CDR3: CASSDPVLNTEAFF; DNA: TGTGCCAGCAGTGACCCGGTGTTGAACACTGAAGCTTTCTTT
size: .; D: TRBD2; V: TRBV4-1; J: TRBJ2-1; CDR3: CASRPGTRPTDEQFF; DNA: TGCGCCAGCAGACCTGGGACTAGGCCCACGGATGAGCAGTTCTTC
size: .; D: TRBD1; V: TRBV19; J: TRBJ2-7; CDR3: CASSLGDRASSEQYF; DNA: TGTGCCAGTAGCCTAGGGGACAGGGCTTCATCCGAGCAGTACTTC
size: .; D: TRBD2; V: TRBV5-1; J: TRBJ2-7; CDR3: CASSTADLAGGLYEQYF; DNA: TGCGCCAGCAGCACGGCCGACCTAGCGGGAGGCCTCTACGAGCAGTACTTC
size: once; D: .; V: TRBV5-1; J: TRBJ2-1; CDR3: CASRLALRNEQFF; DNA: TGCGCCAGCAGGCTAGCTCTCCGCAATGAGCAGTTCTTC